The TCR beta chain described here comes from a study of early T cells in non-severe SARS-CoV-2 infection. Looking at the study overall: The sequenced material was bulk RNA from unsorted whole blood, and its chains were unpaired. Study-level points and caveats: Sequences matched to VDJdb favored anti-spike CD8 responses, while private and CD4 specificities were missed.

This clonotype was detected only a few times. What it binds is unknown. Individual cDNA molecules carried attached unique molecular identifiers. Using its own MiXCR run on the 5' RACE reads, TCRdb lists one record per CDR3 protein. The sample lists some 26,000 distinct CDR3 sequences, 4.4% seen once, with around 6% in the top ten. The CDR3 loop spans 12 amino acids. The germline V and J ends were trimmed by 2 bases and 6 bases, with 7 bases remaining between them. Sequenced material: whole blood. The chain links TRBV12-3 or TRBV12-4 to TRBJ1-2; TRBD1 is a possible D gene (5 bases). The clonotype comes from an adult who was a healthcare worker with PCR-confirmed SARS-CoV-2 infection or an uninfected control (not recorded which). CDR3 amino acids: CASSLSGDGYTF. As DNA, the CDR3 is TGTGCCAGCAGTTTATCGGGGGATGGCTACACCTTC.